This T cell receptor beta chain was obtained from a study of T cell repertoires in cytomegalovirus infection. The wider study: The public TCR beta signatures pointed to both CMV infection and matching HLA type. Findings and limits, study-wide: Carriers of CMV and the relevant HLA type were discriminated by public TCR beta frequency.

TCRdb re-derived calls from the reads in MiXCR, one entry per CDR3 protein. The data show about 480,000 distinct CDR3 sequences, roughly a third seen once. Remarks on this clonotype: The target antigen is unknown.

CDR3 length equals 13 residues. The V end was cut by 4 bases, the J end by 2 bases, with 7 bases between. Germline CDR1 SGHTA, CDR2 FQGNSA. The genes are TRBV7-2 and TRBJ2-3; D gene uncertain. The sequenced sample was cultured PBMCs, obtained from culture after CMV antigen stimulation. The TCR comes from a human donor in good health (CMV status not recorded). Some clones in this sample may be carry-over from other donors' samples. CDR3 residues: CASSSPTTDTQYF. CDR3 DNA sequence: TGTGCCAGCAGCTCGCCTACCACAGATACGCAGTATTTT.